This T cell receptor (beta chain) was profiled in a study of blood T cell repertoires in COVID-19. Study at large: The United States, Italy and Spain provided the acute and convalescent COVID-19 samples. The cDNA or gDNA used as material had been derived from T cells, B-cell-depleted T cells, or PBMCs.

Seattle patients were enrolled while actively infected and followed longitudinally. Losses at the gene ends were 0 bases for V and 6 bases for J; bases not matched to a gene: 4. This CDR3 region has 15 residues. CDR1 and CDR2 (germline): MGHRA, YSYEKL. Clones were sequenced by immunoSEQ multiplex PCR, and TCRdb holds only the in-frame ones, with some missing. The sample gives about 500,000 clones, approximately 89% of which show up once; about 0.91% is in the top ten. What was sequenced was peripheral blood. V usage is TRBV4-1 and J usage is TRBJ2-3, with TRBD2 matching 9 bases. The source of this sequence is a man aged 18 to 29 with COVID-19, enrolled during active disease. The DNA for the CDR3 is TGCGCCAGCAGCCAAGAAAGCGGGAGGTCCGATACGCAGTATTTT. Translation gives CASSQESGRSDTQYF.